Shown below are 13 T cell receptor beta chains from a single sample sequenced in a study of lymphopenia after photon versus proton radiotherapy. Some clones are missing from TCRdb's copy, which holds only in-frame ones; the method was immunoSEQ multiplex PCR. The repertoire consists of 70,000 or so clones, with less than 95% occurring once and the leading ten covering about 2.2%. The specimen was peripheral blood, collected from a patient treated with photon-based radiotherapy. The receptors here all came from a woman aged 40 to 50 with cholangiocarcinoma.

The CDR3 nucleotides read TGTGCCAGCAGCGTAGTAGGGGAGACCGACGGAATAAATGAGCAGTTCTTC. This codes for CASSVVGETDGINEQFF. The chain combines TRBV9 with TRBJ2-1, with D tentatively TRBD1 or TRBD2 (5 bases each). The CDR3 has 17 amino acids. Trimming took off 0 bases at V and 7 bases at J, with 20 bases between the two ends. Per germline, CDR1 SGDLS and CDR2 YYNGEE.

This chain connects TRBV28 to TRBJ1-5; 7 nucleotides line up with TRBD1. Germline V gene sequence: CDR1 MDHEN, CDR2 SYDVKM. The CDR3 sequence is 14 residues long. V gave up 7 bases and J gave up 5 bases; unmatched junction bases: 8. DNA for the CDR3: TGTGCCAGCATTTCTTACAGGGGAGATCAGCCCCAGCATTTT. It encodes CASISYRGDQPQHF.

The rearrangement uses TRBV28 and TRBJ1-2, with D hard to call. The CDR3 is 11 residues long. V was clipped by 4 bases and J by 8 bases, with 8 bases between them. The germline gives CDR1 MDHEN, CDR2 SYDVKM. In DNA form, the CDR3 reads TGTGCCAGCAGTTATCTCCGAGGCTACACCTTC. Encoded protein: CASSYLRGYTF.

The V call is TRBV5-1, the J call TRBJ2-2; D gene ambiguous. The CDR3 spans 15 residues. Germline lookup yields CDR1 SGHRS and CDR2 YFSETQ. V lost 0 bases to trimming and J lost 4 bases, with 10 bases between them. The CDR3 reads CASSLGPLSTGELFF. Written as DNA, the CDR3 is TGCGCCAGCAGCTTGGGGCCACTAAGCACCGGGGAGCTGTTTTTT.

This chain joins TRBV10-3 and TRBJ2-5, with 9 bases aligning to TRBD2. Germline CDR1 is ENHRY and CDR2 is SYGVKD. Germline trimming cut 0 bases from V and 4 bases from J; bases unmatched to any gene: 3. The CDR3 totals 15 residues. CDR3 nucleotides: TGTGCCATCAGTGAGTCCCTACTAGCGGGAGAGACCCAGTACTTC. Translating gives CAISESLLAGETQYF.

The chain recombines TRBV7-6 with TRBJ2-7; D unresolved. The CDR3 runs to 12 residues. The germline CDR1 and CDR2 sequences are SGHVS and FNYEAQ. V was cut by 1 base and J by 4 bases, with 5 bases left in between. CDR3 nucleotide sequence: TGTGCCAGCAGCTTAGGCGAATACGAGCAGTACTTC. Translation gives CASSLGEYEQYF.

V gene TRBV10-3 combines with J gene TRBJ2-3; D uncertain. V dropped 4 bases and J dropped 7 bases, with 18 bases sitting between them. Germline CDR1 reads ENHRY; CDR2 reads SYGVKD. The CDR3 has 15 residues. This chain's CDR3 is CAISAAALSSYTQYF. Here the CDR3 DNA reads TGTGCCATCAGTGCGGCAGCCTTATCGTCCTATACGCAGTATTTT.

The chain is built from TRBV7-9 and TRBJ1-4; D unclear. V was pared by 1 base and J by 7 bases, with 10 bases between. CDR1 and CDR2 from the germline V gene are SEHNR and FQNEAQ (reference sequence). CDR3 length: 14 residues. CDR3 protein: CASSLDLGGEKLFF. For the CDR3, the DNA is TGTGCCAGCAGCTTAGACCTGGGAGGTGAAAAACTGTTTTTT.

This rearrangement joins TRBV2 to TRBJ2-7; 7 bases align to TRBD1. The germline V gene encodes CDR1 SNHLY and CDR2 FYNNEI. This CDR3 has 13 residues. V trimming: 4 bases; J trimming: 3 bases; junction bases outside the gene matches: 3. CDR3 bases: TGTGCCAGCAGTGGGACAGGCCTCTACGAGCAGTACTTC. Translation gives CASSGTGLYEQYF.

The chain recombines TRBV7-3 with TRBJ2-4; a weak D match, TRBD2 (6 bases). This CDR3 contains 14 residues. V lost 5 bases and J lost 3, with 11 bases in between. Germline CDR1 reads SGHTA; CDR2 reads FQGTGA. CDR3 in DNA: TGTGCCAGCAGCCCCGGGGGAGACAAAAACATTCAGTACTTC. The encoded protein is CASSPGGDKNIQYF.

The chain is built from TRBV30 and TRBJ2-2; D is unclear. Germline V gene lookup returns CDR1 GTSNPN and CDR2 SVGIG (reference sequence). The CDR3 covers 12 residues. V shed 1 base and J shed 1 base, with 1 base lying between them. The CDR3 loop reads CAWSENTGELFF. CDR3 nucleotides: TGTGCCTGGAGTGAGAACACCGGGGAGCTGTTTTTT.

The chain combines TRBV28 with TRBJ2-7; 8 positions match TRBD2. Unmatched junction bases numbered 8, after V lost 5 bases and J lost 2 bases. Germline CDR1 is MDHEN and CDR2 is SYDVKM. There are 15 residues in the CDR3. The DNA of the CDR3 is TGTGCCAGCAGTCCGGCGGCGGGAGGTACCTACGAGCAGTACTTC. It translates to CASSPAAGGTYEQYF.

CDR3 region: CASSPHATNEKLFF. CDR3 nucleotide sequence: TGTGCCAGCAGTCCACATGCAACTAATGAAAAACTGTTTTTT. The chain is built from TRBV28 and TRBJ1-4; D gene unclear. Germline CDR1 and CDR2: MDHEN and SYDVKM. V was clipped by 5 bases and J by 0 bases, with 7 bases between them. This CDR3 region has 14 residues.